Presented here are 32 T cell receptor beta chains from one specimen sequenced in a study of radiotherapy plus CTLA-4 blockade in lung cancer. Libraries were prepared by immunoSEQ multiplex PCR; TCRdb keeps only in-frame clonotypes and omits some of them. There are around 40,000 clones in the sample; about 74% occur only once, and approximately 9.9% lies in the top ten. Source: peripheral blood, taken from a patient treated with radiotherapy plus ipilimumab. Receptor source: a human donor with non-small cell lung cancer who had stable disease on radiotherapy plus ipilimumab.

The rearrangement links TRBV27 to TRBJ2-1; 8 positions agree with TRBD2. In germline, CDR1 is MNHEY, CDR2 SMNVEV (reference sequence). Trimming cost V 2 bases and J 8 bases; bases outside gene matches: 5. The length of the CDR3 is 14 residues. CDR3 bases: TGTGCCAGCAGTTTACGCGGGGGGAGGTATGAGCAGTTCTTC. Translation gives CASSLRGGRYEQFF.

The chain has TRBV10-3 and TRBJ1-1, with TRBD1 as a possible D gene (6 bases). The CDR3 runs to 13 residues. Trimming took off 10 bases at V and 5 bases at J, with 17 bases between the two ends. Germline V gene data show CDR1 as ENHRY and CDR2 as SYGVKD. The CDR3 protein is CASRRPGETEAFF. CDR3 bases: TGTGCCAGCAGGCGGCCAGGGGAGACTGAAGCTTTCTTT.

V gene TRBV7-2 combines with J gene TRBJ1-2; 7 bases align to TRBD1. The trim removed 8 bases at V and 5 bases at J, leaving 5 bases unmatched. CDR1 SGHTA and CDR2 FQGNSA come from the germline V gene. This CDR3 region has 12 residues. The DNA of the CDR3 is TGTGCCAGCTCCGGGACAGTTTATGGCTACACCTTC. Translating gives CASSGTVYGYTF.

J is TRBJ1-2 and V is TRBV5-5, with D unresolved. CDR1 and CDR2 from the germline V gene are SGHKS and YYEKEE (reference sequence). V lost 1 base and J lost 2, with 6 bases in between. The CDR3 contains 13 residues. CDR3 sequence reads: CASSLSQNYGYTF. The CDR3 bases are TGTGCCAGCAGCTTGAGTCAGAACTATGGCTACACCTTC.

CDR3 bases: TGCGCCAGCAGCTTGGAGCTAGCGGGGAACGAGCAGTTCTTC. It codes for CASSLELAGNEQFF. The rearrangement links TRBV5-1 to TRBJ2-1; TRBD2 matches at 9 bases. V was pared by 0 bases and J by 10 bases, with 5 bases of the junction left unmatched. The CDR3 consists of 14 residues. Germline CDR1 SGHRS, CDR2 YFSETQ.

The chain carries TRBV18 and TRBJ1-1; no definite D call. This CDR3 has 14 residues. The V end lost 1 base, the J end lost 3 bases, and 9 bases lay between the germline ends. Germline-derived CDR1 and CDR2 are KGHSH and LQKENI. CDR3 coding DNA: TGTGCCAGCTCACCACAGGGAGGCGACACTGAAGCTTTCTTT. It translates to CASSPQGGDTEAFF.

V usage is TRBV6-5 and J usage is TRBJ1-6; D might be TRBD1 (6 bases). The germline CDR1 and CDR2 sequences are MNHEY and SVGAGI. Trimming pared 6 bases from V and 7 bases from J, leaving 13 bases between. CDR3 length equals 14 residues. Here the CDR3 reads CASSRDKRNSPLHF. The DNA of the CDR3 is TGTGCCAGCAGCCGGGACAAACGAAATTCACCCCTCCACTTT.

The sample holds a few counts of this clone. This chain links TRBV4-2 with TRBJ2-1, with a possible D match to TRBD2 (6 bases). The CDR3 spans 14 residues. The germline V and J ends were trimmed by 2 bases and 7 bases, with 12 bases remaining between them. Germline lookup yields CDR1 LGHNA and CDR2 YNFKEQ. The CDR3 protein is CASSQSGTLNEQFF. DNA of the CDR3: TGTGCCAGCAGCCAATCCGGGACTTTGAATGAGCAGTTCTTC.

V is TRBV4-2 and J is TRBJ2-1, with a weak D call TRBD1 (6 bases). V lost 0 bases, J lost 0 bases, and 9 bases lay in between. The germline gives CDR1 LGHNA, CDR2 YNFKEQ. This CDR3 has 16 amino acids. DNA for the CDR3: TGTGCCAGCAGCCAAGATGGGGGCCACTCCTACAATGAGCAGTTCTTC. This encodes CASSQDGGHSYNEQFF.

The J gene is TRBJ1-6, the V gene TRBV5-1; D gene ambiguous. V was trimmed by 0 bases and J by 13 bases, leaving 14 bases between them. The CDR3 loop spans 14 amino acids. Germline CDR1 SGHRS, CDR2 YFSETQ. This CDR3 reads CASSLVGGTTPLHF. The CDR3 nucleotides read TGCGCCAGCAGCTTGGTGGGAGGAACAACGCCCCTCCACTTT.

The chain uses TRBV7-2 and TRBJ2-2, with D uncertain. V shed 1 base and J shed 3 bases, with 6 bases lying between them. The CDR3 has 14 residues. Germline V gene data show CDR1 as SGHTA and CDR2 as FQGNSA. The CDR3 here is CASSLVLDTGELFF. The CDR3, as DNA: TGTGCCAGCAGCTTAGTACTCGACACCGGGGAGCTGTTTTTT.

The J gene is TRBJ2-5, the V gene TRBV9, with 8 bases fitting TRBD1. CDR1 and CDR2 from the germline V gene are SGDLS and YYNGEE. This CDR3 is built from 15 residues. The trim removed 3 bases at V and 7 bases at J, leaving 11 bases unmatched. DNA of the CDR3: TGTGCCAGCAGCGCCCGACAGGGGCCTCCCTGGACCCAGTACTTC. Translating it yields CASSARQGPPWTQYF.

This clone was recorded only once. The V gene is TRBV30, the J gene TRBJ1-2; D perhaps matches TRBD1 (6 bases). Germline V CDR1 and CDR2: GTSNPN, SVGIG (reference sequence). This CDR3 has 16 residues. Trimming left V 1 base short and J 0 bases short, with 15 bases between. CDR3 in amino acids: CAWSAPPRGANYGYTF. The CDR3, as DNA: TGTGCCTGGAGTGCCCCCCCCAGGGGAGCTAACTATGGCTACACCTTC.

The chain employs TRBV2 and TRBJ2-3; TRBD1 matches at 7 bases. Trimming at V came to 6 bases and at J to 7 bases, leaving 10 bases not matched to a gene. Germline values: CDR1 SNHLY, CDR2 FYNNEI. The CDR3 covers 14 residues. The CDR3 is CASRGTDPGHTQYF. The CDR3 DNA reads as TGTGCCAGCAGGGGGACAGACCCAGGTCATACGCAGTATTTT.

The rearrangement joins TRBV5-6 to TRBJ1-6; weak D call: TRBD1 (6 bases). In germline, CDR1 is SGHDT, CDR2 YYEEEE. The V gene lost 2 bases and the J gene lost 7 bases, with 13 bases spanning the gap. The CDR3 is made up of 15 amino acids. As DNA, the CDR3 is TGTGCCAGCAGCTTACACGACAGGATAAATTCACCCCTCCACTTT. Protein sequence: CASSLHDRINSPLHF.

This sequence joins TRBV19 and TRBJ2-2, with 9 bases matching TRBD2. The CDR3 runs to 16 residues. CDR1 and CDR2 from the germline V gene are LNHDA and SQIVND (reference sequence). Trimming at V came to 5 bases and at J to 1 base, leaving 5 bases not matched to a gene. This CDR3 is CASSLSGGRNTGELFF. The CDR3 DNA reads as TGTGCCAGTAGTTTGAGCGGGGGGCGGAACACCGGGGAGCTGTTTTTT.

The gene calls are TRBV19 and TRBJ1-1, with 8 nucleotides matching TRBD1. Germline trimming cut 2 bases from V and 5 bases from J; bases unmatched to any gene: 7. There are 15 residues in the CDR3. Germline V gene sequence: CDR1 LNHDA, CDR2 SQIVND (reference sequence). In DNA, the CDR3 is TGTGCCAGTAGTATACAGGGGGCTGGAAAAACTGAAGCTTTCTTT. Residues: CASSIQGAGKTEAFF.

This sequence joins TRBV2 and TRBJ1-5; D uncertain. Trimming pared 8 bases from V and 0 bases from J, leaving 11 bases between. CDR1 is SNHLY and CDR2 is FYNNEI in the germline V gene. This CDR3 region has 14 residues. The CDR3 DNA follows: TGTGCCAGCCGAGGTGGCTATAGCAATCAGCCCCAGCATTTT. Translation gives CASRGGYSNQPQHF.

The gene calls are TRBV2 and TRBJ1-5; no clear D. This CDR3 comprises 12 residues. With 5 bases removed from V and 4 bases from J, the gap between germline ends came to 6 bases. Per germline, CDR1 SNHLY and CDR2 FYNNEI. CDR3 in amino acids: CASSHTNQPQHF. The CDR3 region has the DNA TGTGCCAGCAGTCACACAAATCAGCCCCAGCATTTT.

This clone was found a few times. The chain links TRBV4-3 to TRBJ2-7; TRBD1 agrees at 7 bases. Germline V gene lookup returns CDR1 LGHNA and CDR2 YSLEER. The V and J ends lost 0 bases and 4 bases, in that order; junction bases with no gene match: 6. The CDR3 contains 15 residues. CDR3 in amino acids: CASSQEWYRGYEQYF. The CDR3 DNA reads TGCGCCAGCAGCCAAGAGTGGTACAGGGGATACGAGCAGTACTTC.

This sequence joins TRBV30 and TRBJ2-2, with D perhaps TRBD1 (5 bases). The germline V gene encodes CDR1 GTSNPN and CDR2 SVGIG (reference sequence). The CDR3 has 15 residues. The V gene lost 0 bases and the J gene lost 4 bases, with 12 bases spanning the gap. The DNA for the CDR3 is TGTGCCTGGAGTGTACAGCAGGGTCGCACCGGGGAGCTGTTTTTT. It specifies CAWSVQQGRTGELFF.

The chain employs TRBV18 and TRBJ1-2; 8 bases fit TRBD1. The ends lost 4 bases at V and 6 bases at J; junction bases unmatched: 7. Germline lookup yields CDR1 KGHSH and CDR2 LQKENI. CDR3 length equals 14 residues. CDR3 loop: CASSRMTGVDGYTF. The CDR3 nucleotides read TGTGCCAGCTCACGGATGACAGGGGTGGATGGCTACACCTTC.

The gene calls are TRBV10-2 and TRBJ2-7; TRBD1 agrees at 7 bases. The CDR3 has 15 residues. V trimming: 5 bases; J trimming: 1 base; junction bases outside the gene matches: 8. CDR1 WSHSY and CDR2 SAAADI come from the germline V gene. CDR3 nucleotides: TGCGCCAGCAGTTTCCTTAGACAGGGTTCCTACGAGCAGTACTTC. Amino acid sequence: CASSFLRQGSYEQYF.

The gene calls are TRBV30 and TRBJ2-5; 12 bases align to TRBD2. Germline V gene data show CDR1 as GTSNPN and CDR2 as SVGIG (reference sequence). CDR3 length: 13 residues. V lost 4 bases to trimming and J lost 7 bases; unmatched junction nucleotides: 4. CDR3 DNA: TGTGCCTGGACCCCGACTAGCGGGGGGACCCAGTACTTC. Translated, it gives CAWTPTSGGTQYF.

The V call is TRBV5-6, the J call TRBJ1-2; D unclear. V lost 4 bases, J lost 4 bases, and 20 bases lay in between. The CDR3 spans 16 residues. CDR1 is SGHDT and CDR2 is YYEEEE in the germline V gene. As DNA, the CDR3 is TGTGCCAGCAGCATGTTGGAGTCTGTAGGTTCCTATGGCTACACCTTC. This translates into CASSMLESVGSYGYTF.

The rearrangement uses TRBV11-1 and TRBJ2-7; D is undetermined. Trimming took off 1 base at V and 3 bases at J, with 7 bases between the two ends. This CDR3 contains 13 residues. Germline V CDR1 and CDR2: SGHAT, FQDESV (reference sequence). The CDR3 reads CASSLGANYEQYF. CDR3 in DNA: TGTGCCAGCAGCTTAGGAGCGAACTACGAGCAGTACTTC.

This clone came up once. V usage is TRBV6-6 and J usage is TRBJ2-3; 7 bases line up with TRBD1. The CDR3 is 15 amino acids. Germline CDR1 MNHNY, CDR2 SVGAGI (reference sequence). V was pared by 7 bases and J by 1 base, with 8 bases of the junction left unmatched. This chain's CDR3 is CASTGTTGRTDTQYF. DNA of the CDR3: TGTGCCAGCACTGGGACGACAGGGCGCACAGATACGCAGTATTTT.

V usage is TRBV30 and J usage is TRBJ2-1; possible D gene TRBD1, 6 bases. The CDR3 runs 14 residues. CDR1 and CDR2 from the germline V gene are GTSNPN and SVGIG (reference sequence). The V end was cut by 4 bases, the J end by 7 bases, with 17 bases between. CDR3 sequence reads: CAWNGGRPRNEQFF. The CDR3 coding sequence is TGTGCCTGGAATGGGGGCAGACCCAGGAATGAGCAGTTCTTC.

The V gene is TRBV25-1, the J gene TRBJ2-3, with TRBD1 identical over 9 bases. J lost 5 bases, V lost 3 bases, and 12 bases had no gene match. The CDR3 spans 17 residues. Per germline, CDR1 MGHDK and CDR2 SYGVNS. The CDR3 DNA follows: TGTGCCAGCAGTGACAACCTGGGGGACAGGGTTATAGATACGCAGTATTTT. Translated, it gives CASSDNLGDRVIDTQYF.

The chain combines TRBV5-8 with TRBJ2-3; 7 bases match TRBD2. Germline loops: CDR1 SGHTS, CDR2 YDEGEE. The CDR3 covers 17 residues. Trimming cost V 0 bases and J 0 bases; bases outside gene matches: 7. The chain's CDR3 is CASSLGLALTSTDTQYF. DNA of the CDR3: TGTGCCAGCAGCTTGGGACTAGCCCTAACTAGCACAGATACGCAGTATTTT.

This chain connects TRBV5-5 to TRBJ2-5; possible D gene TRBD2, 7 bases. The CDR3 is 13 residues long. Trimming shortened V by 4 bases and J by 4 bases, and 11 bases separated the two germline ends. CDR1 and CDR2 (germline): SGHKS, YYEKEE (reference sequence). As DNA, the CDR3 is TGTGCCAGCAGCCGCCGGGGGGCAGAGACCCAGTACTTC. Protein sequence: CASSRRGAETQYF.

The chain is built from TRBV11-2 and TRBJ1-5; 8 nucleotides match TRBD1. This CDR3 has 14 residues. Germline CDR1 reads SGHAT; CDR2 reads FQNNGV. V shed 5 bases, J shed 8 bases, and the junction held 8 bases outside the gene matches. This chain's CDR3 is CASSHGTGQKPQHF. CDR3 coding DNA: TGTGCCAGCAGCCATGGGACAGGCCAAAAGCCCCAGCATTTT.